This T cell receptor (beta chain) was identified in a study of shared clonotypes between healthy human individuals. Study outcomes and limitations: Clonotype sharing among donors, it was expected, would be affected by sequencing depth. What limited the represented genetic and exposure-history diversity was the small number of donors.

Concerning this clone itself: Its antigen remains unknown.

TCRdb's copy holds only in-frame clones and misses some; the assay was immunoSEQ multiplex PCR. This sample has about 500,000 clones, with roughly 80% found just once. This CDR3 is 11 amino acids long. Germline CDR1 SQVTM, CDR2 ANQGSEA. The sequencing sample was made of PBMCs. This chain connects TRBV29-1 to TRBJ2-5, with a tentative D call TRBD1 (6 bases). The end of the DNA fits TRBJ2-7 better, so the J call may be wrong. This sequence originates from a woman in her 40s in good health. Some clones in this sample may be carry-over from other donors' samples. Here the CDR3 reads CNGTLTYEQYF. DNA for the CDR3: TGCAATGGGACATTAACCTACGAGCAGTACTTC.